This T cell receptor beta chain was sequenced for a study of T cell changes during pregnancy in multiple sclerosis. J lost 3 bases, V lost 4 bases, and 15 bases had no gene match. From germline, CDR1 is MNHEY and CDR2 SMNVEV (reference sequence). This CDR3 has 17 residues. Data came from immunoSEQ multiplex PCR; TCRdb stores just in-frame clones and leaves some out. Of under 150,000 clones in the sample, about 96% are singletons; the top ten hold 0.44%. V is TRBV27 and J is TRBJ2-7; 7 nucleotides agree with TRBD2. The receptor was isolated from a female donor with multiple sclerosis, enrolled in a pregnancy study. The specimen comprised peripheral blood, sampled after pregnancy. For the CDR3, the DNA is TGTGCCAGCAGTTCAGTCCCCTGGTTGCGGGGGAGCTACGAGCAGTACTTC. Protein product: CASSSVPWLRGSYEQYF.